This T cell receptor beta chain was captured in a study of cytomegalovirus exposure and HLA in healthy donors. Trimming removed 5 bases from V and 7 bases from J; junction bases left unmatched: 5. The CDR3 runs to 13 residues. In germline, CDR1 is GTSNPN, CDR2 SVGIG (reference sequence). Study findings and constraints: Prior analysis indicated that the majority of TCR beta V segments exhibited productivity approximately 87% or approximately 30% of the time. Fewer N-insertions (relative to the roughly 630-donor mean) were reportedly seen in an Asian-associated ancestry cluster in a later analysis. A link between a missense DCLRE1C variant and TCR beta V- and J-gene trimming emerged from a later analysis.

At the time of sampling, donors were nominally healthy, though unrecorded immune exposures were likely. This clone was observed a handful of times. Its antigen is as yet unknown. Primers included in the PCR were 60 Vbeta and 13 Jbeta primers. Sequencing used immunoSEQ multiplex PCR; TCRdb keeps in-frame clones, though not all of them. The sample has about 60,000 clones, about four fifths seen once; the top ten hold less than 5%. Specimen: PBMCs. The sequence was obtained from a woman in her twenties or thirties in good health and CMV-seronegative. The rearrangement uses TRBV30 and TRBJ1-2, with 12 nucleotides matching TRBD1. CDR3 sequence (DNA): TGTGCCTGGGGGACAGGGGGCGCGTCTGGCTACACCTTC. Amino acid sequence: CAWGTGGASGYTF.